The clone carrying this T cell receptor beta chain was observed a handful of times. Its antigen is unidentified. The sample is drawn from a study of cytomegalovirus exposure and HLA in healthy donors. Notes on the study in general: The study put around 180 TCR beta chains on its list as cytomegalovirus-associated. Presence/absence analyses assumed roughly uniform sequencing depth across donors, which may not hold.

The PCR made use of 60 Vbeta and 13 Jbeta primers. Data came from immunoSEQ multiplex PCR; TCRdb stores just in-frame clones and leaves some out. The repertoire consists of around 86,000 clones, with about 8% occurring once and the leading ten covering roughly 2.1%. CDR1 is GTSNPN, CDR2 SVGIG, per germline (reference sequence). CDR3 length: 12 residues. V was shortened by 3 bases and J by 7 bases, with 10 bases between the two germline ends. The receptor was isolated from a man aged 45 to 65 in good health and CMV-seronegative. The chain is built from TRBV30 and TRBJ2-1; tentative D call: TRBD1 (6 bases). Sequenced input: PBMCs. DNA of the CDR3: TGTGCCTGGAGCCCCGACAGGAATGAGCAGTTCTTC. This codes for CAWSPDRNEQFF.